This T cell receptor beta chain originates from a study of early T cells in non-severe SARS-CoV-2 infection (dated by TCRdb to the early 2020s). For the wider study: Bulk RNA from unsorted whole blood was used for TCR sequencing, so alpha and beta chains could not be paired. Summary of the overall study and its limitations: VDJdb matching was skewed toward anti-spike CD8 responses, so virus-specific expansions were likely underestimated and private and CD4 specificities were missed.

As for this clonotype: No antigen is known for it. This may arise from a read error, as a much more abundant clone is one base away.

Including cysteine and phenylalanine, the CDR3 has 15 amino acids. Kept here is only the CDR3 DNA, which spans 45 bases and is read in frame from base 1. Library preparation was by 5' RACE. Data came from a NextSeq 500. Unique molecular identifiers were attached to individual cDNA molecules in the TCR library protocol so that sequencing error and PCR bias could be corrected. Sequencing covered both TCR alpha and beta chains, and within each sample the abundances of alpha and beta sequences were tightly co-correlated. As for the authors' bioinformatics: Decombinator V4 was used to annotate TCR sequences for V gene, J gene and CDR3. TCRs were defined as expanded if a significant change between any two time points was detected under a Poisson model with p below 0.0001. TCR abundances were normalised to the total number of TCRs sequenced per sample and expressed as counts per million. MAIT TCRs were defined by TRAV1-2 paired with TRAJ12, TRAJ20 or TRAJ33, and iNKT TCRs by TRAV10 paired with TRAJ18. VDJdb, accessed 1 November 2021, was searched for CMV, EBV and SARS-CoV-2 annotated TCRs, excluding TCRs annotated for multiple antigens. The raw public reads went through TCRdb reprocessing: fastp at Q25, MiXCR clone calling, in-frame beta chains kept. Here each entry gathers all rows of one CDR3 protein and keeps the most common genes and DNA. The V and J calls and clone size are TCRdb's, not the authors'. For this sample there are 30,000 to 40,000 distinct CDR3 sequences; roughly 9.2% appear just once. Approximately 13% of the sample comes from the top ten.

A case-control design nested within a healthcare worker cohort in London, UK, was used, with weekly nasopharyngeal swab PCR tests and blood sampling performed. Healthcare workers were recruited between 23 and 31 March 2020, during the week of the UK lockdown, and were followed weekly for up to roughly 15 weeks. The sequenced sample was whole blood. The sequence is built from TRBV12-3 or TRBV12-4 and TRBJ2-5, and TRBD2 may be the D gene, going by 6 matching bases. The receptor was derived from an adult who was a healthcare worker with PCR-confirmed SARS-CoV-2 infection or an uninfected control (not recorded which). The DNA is TGTGCCAGCAGTTTAGGGTCACGCGGGGCAGAGACCAAGTACTTC. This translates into CASSLGSRGAETKYF.